Listed below are T cell receptor beta chains from one sample, sequenced in a study of neoadjuvant nivolumab and ipilimumab in lung cancer. Produced via immunoSEQ multiplex PCR; TCRdb's table is partial and in-frame only. The data hold approximately 17,000 clones, with roughly four fifths observed a single time. The specimen comprised tumor tissue, sampled after neoadjuvant nivolumab, alone or with ipilimumab, at or shortly before surgery. All receptors derive from an adult with non-small cell lung cancer. CDR3s leave out the opening cysteine and the closing phenylalanine or tryptophan. D genes are given only for firm matches.

J: TRBJ1-5; length: 12; D: .; V: TRBV5-1; CDR3: ASSLEGEGQPQH
J: TRBJ1-1; length: 12; D: .; V: TRBV11-2; CDR3: ASSLGPLNTEAF
J: TRBJ1-1; length: 11; D: .; V: TRBV25-1; CDR3: ASSDGLNTEAF
J: TRBJ1-6; length: 15; D: TRBD1; V: TRBV4-1; CDR3: ASSLPGQGAGNSPLH
J: TRBJ1-2; length: 12; D: .; V: TRBV7-3; CDR3: ASSPNLLIRGYT
J: TRBJ1-3; length: 13; D: .; V: TRBV9; CDR3: ASSAHSGSGNTIY
J: TRBJ2-7; length: 13; D: TRBD1; V: TRBV5-8; CDR3: ASSSLRQGSYEQY
J: TRBJ2-2; length: 13; D: .; V: TRBV4-3; CDR3: ASSLAAANTGELF
J: TRBJ2-3; length: 16; D: TRBD2; V: TRBV4-2; CDR3: ASSQEGLAGPRTDTQY
J: TRBJ1-2; length: 14; D: TRBD1; V: TRBV7-8; CDR3: ASSPDRGPHGEGYT
J: TRBJ2-7; length: 9; D: .; V: TRBV7-9; CDR3: ASSFGGEQY
J: TRBJ1-1; length: 13; D: .; V: TRBV4-3; CDR3: ASSLTRGGNTEAF
J: TRBJ1-4; length: 14; D: TRBD1; V: TRBV5-1; CDR3: ASSLAGTGGSEKLF
J: TRBJ2-1; length: 13; D: TRBD2; V: TRBV7-2; CDR3: ASKEAGGSYNEQF
J: TRBJ1-2; length: 13; D: .; V: TRBV5-1; CDR3: ASSLEQGSNYGYT
J: TRBJ2-2; length: 13; D: .; V: TRBV6-5; CDR3: ASSYSGGEAGELF
J: TRBJ1-1; length: 13; D: .; V: TRBV5-1; CDR3: ASSTGQGMNTEAF